Listed here are 10 T cell receptor beta chains from one sample, sequenced in a study of T cell responses to AZD1222 COVID-19 vaccine. Clones were sequenced by immunoSEQ multiplex PCR, and TCRdb holds only the in-frame ones, with some missing. The data contain 130,000 or so clones, 70% to 90% of them singletons. The material sequenced was peripheral blood, taken on day 0 of AZD1222 vaccination. These receptors originate from an adult in good health.

This chain's CDR3 is CASSIREGSGGPSTDTQYF. The CDR3 nucleotides read TGTGCCAGTAGTATAAGAGAAGGGAGCGGGGGACCGAGCACAGATACGCAGTATTTT. The chain recombines TRBV19 with TRBJ2-3, with TRBD2 matching 8 bases. Germline V gives CDR1 LNHDA, CDR2 SQIVND (reference sequence). The junction had 13 bases not matched to a gene; V was cut back by 2 bases and J by 0 bases. The CDR3 consists of 19 residues.

V gene TRBV28 combines with J gene TRBJ1-2; 7 bases are a match to TRBD1. The CDR3 is 13 residues long. Looked up from germline, CDR1 is MDHEN and CDR2 is SYDVKM. After removal of 8 bases from V and 4 bases from J, the junction contained 7 bases not matched to a gene. Here the CDR3 DNA reads TGTGCCAGCCAGGGGGTAGAGAGCTATGGCTACACCTTC. This codes for CASQGVESYGYTF.

This clone has only a few counts. V and J are TRBV4-3 and TRBJ2-5; TRBD1 might be the D (6 bases). The CDR3 consists of 16 residues. V dropped 5 bases and J dropped 4 bases, with 20 bases sitting between them. Germline CDR1 LGHNA, CDR2 YSLEER. The CDR3 DNA follows: TGCGCCAGCAGCAAAGGGAACAGGGTAAGGGGAGAGACCCAGTACTTC. It translates to CASSKGNRVRGETQYF.

The rearrangement uses TRBV7-3 and TRBJ2-1, with TRBD2 as a possible D gene (5 bases). V was shortened by 4 bases and J by 5 bases, with 12 bases between the two germline ends. Per the germline V gene, CDR1 is SGHTA and CDR2 is FQGTGA. This CDR3 is 14 amino acids long. The CDR3 nucleotides are TGTGCCAGCAGCTCTAGGATGGGAGACAATGAGCAGTTCTTC. Translation: CASSSRMGDNEQFF.

The chain carries TRBV10-3 and TRBJ1-1, with D tentatively TRBD1 (6 bases). Trimming removed 4 bases from V and 1 base from J, with 13 bases in between. Germline values: CDR1 ENHRY, CDR2 SYGVKD. The length of the CDR3 is 15 residues. The CDR3 nucleotides are TGTGCCATCAGTGCTCTGACAGGAACGAACACTGAAGCTTTCTTT. Amino acid sequence: CAISALTGTNTEAFF.

This chain links TRBV11-1 with TRBJ1-6; the D is unclear. This CDR3 is 15 amino acids long. Germline loops: CDR1 SGHAT, CDR2 FQDESV (reference sequence). V shed 0 bases and J shed 14 bases, with 17 bases lying between them. This chain's CDR3 is CASSLAGKESRALHF. CDR3 nucleotides: TGTGCCAGCAGCTTAGCGGGAAAGGAGTCGCGGGCCCTCCACTTT.

V usage is TRBV9 and J usage is TRBJ2-3, with a weak D call TRBD1 (5 bases). V lost 1 base and J lost 1, with 10 bases in between. The CDR3 runs to 15 residues. Germline assignment: CDR1 SGDLS and CDR2 YYNGEE. DNA for the CDR3: TGTGCCAGCAGCGTAACCCTGACAGGCACAGATACGCAGTATTTT. Protein sequence: CASSVTLTGTDTQYF.

The chain has TRBV19 and TRBJ1-2, with D possibly TRBD1 on 5 matching bases. Trimming took off 4 bases at V and 2 bases at J, with 23 bases between the two ends. The CDR3 covers 18 residues. Germline CDR1 and CDR2: LNHDA and SQIVND (reference sequence). CDR3 in DNA: TGTGCCAGTAGTACCCGGGGCCGGGGGACCATTGGAAACTATGGCTACACCTTC. It yields the protein CASSTRGRGTIGNYGYTF.

The chain couples TRBV28 to TRBJ2-1, with 7 nucleotides matching TRBD1. CDR3 length: 14 amino acids. With V trimmed by 8 bases and J by 0 bases, 4 bases remained unmatched. Germline CDR1 reads MDHEN; CDR2 reads SYDVKM. CDR3 protein: CASRQGSSYNEQFF. In DNA, the CDR3 is TGTGCCAGCCGACAGGGCAGCTCCTACAATGAGCAGTTCTTC.

This chain connects TRBV18 to TRBJ1-2; 7 bases match TRBD1. V gave up 3 bases and J gave up 2 bases; unmatched junction bases: 6. Germline V gives CDR1 KGHSH, CDR2 LQKENI. This CDR3 has 15 amino acids. The CDR3 region has the DNA TGTGCCAGCTCACCCCCCGAAGGGGGCAACTATGGCTACACCTTC. Translated: CASSPPEGGNYGYTF.